Each of the 18 T cell receptor beta chains below was sequenced from the same sample in a study of OX40 agonist ivuxolimab in advanced cancers. Clones were sequenced by immunoSEQ multiplex PCR, and TCRdb holds only the in-frame ones, with some missing. This table has roughly 46,000 clones, more than 85% appearing once. Sequenced here: CD4+ or CD8+ T cells sorted from blood, sampled in a trial of the OX40 agonist ivuxolimab. All receptors come from an adult with an advanced solid tumor such as melanoma, head and neck, liver or kidney cancer.

This chain links TRBV7-8 with TRBJ2-3, with 11 bases identical to TRBD1. Trimming took 5 bases from V and 4 from J; bases not matched to a gene: 8. In germline, CDR1 is SGHVS, CDR2 FQNEAQ. The CDR3 has 16 residues. CDR3 in DNA: TGTGCCAGCAGCAACCCGGGACAGGGGGTTTCAGATACGCAGTATTTT. Its protein is CASSNPGQGVSDTQYF. The full variable domain, with the rest looked up from reference TRBV7-8 and TRBJ2-3, is GAGVSQSPRYKVAKRGQDVALRCDPISGHVSLFWYQQALGQGPEFLTYFQNEAQLDKSGLPSDRFFAERPEGSVSTLKIQRTQQEDSAVYLCASSNPGQGVSDTQYFGPGTRLTVL.

The chain combines TRBV2 with TRBJ2-7; 7 bases line up with TRBD1. The CDR3 runs to 12 residues. V lost 6 bases, J lost 5 bases, and 4 bases stayed unmatched. The germline V gene encodes CDR1 SNHLY and CDR2 FYNNEI. CDR3 region: CASRTTGDEQYV. CDR3 sequence (DNA): TGTGCCAGCAGAACCACAGGGGACGAGCAGTACGTC.

This chain uses TRBV7-9 with TRBJ2-1, with D uncertain. Looked up from germline, CDR1 is SEHNR and CDR2 is FQNEAQ (reference sequence). This CDR3 is built from 13 residues. Trimming took 5 bases from V and 8 from J, leaving 13 bases between them. Written as DNA, the CDR3 is TGTGCCAGCAGCGACCCATGGGCCCATGAGCAGTTCTTC. This gives the protein CASSDPWAHEQFF.

The chain carries TRBV6-1 and TRBJ2-7; D possibly corresponds to TRBD1 (5 bases). Germline-derived CDR1 and CDR2 are MNHNS and SASEGT. This CDR3 comprises 15 residues. V was shortened by 7 bases and J by 2 bases, with 18 bases between the two germline ends. CDR3 residues: CASKKTAQIAYEQYF. In DNA form, the CDR3 reads TGTGCCAGCAAAAAGACAGCCCAAATAGCCTACGAGCAGTACTTC.

The J gene is TRBJ2-3, the V gene TRBV7-9; 8 nucleotides line up with TRBD2. The CDR3 loop spans 14 amino acids. After removal of 8 bases from V and 2 bases from J, the junction contained 6 bases not matched to a gene. Looked up from germline, CDR1 is SEHNR and CDR2 is FQNEAQ (reference sequence). The CDR3 reads CASSRGGSTDTQYF. The CDR3 nucleotides are TGTGCCAGCTCCCGGGGGGGATCCACAGATACGCAGTATTTT.

This clone was observed once. The genes are TRBV7-3 and TRBJ1-1, with D maybe TRBD1 (6 bases). The V and J ends lost 2 bases and 1 base respectively, with 14 bases between them. CDR3 length: 16 residues. The germline V gene has CDR1 SGHTA and CDR2 FQGTGA. The CDR3 DNA sequence: TGTGCCAGCAGCTTAGCCCCCGGGACAAGGAACACTGAAGCTTTCTTT. Its protein product is CASSLAPGTRNTEAFF.

The rearrangement joins TRBV5-1 to TRBJ2-7, with 10 positions matching TRBD1. The CDR3 loop spans 17 amino acids. Germline lookup yields CDR1 SGHRS and CDR2 YFSETQ. The V and J ends lost 4 bases and 1 base, in that order; junction bases with no gene match: 11. CDR3 nucleotide sequence: TGCGCCAGCAGCACGGGACAGGGGTTGTGGGGGTCCTACGAGCAGTACTTC. This sequence encodes CASSTGQGLWGSYEQYF.

The chain has TRBV27 and TRBJ1-3; D remains ambiguous. Trimming shortened V by 0 bases and J by 4 bases, and 10 bases separated the two germline ends. CDR1 MNHEY and CDR2 SMNVEV come from the germline V gene (reference sequence). The CDR3 consists of 15 residues. The CDR3 region has the DNA TGTGCCAGCAGTTTATCGACTAGTTACGGAAACACCATATATTTT. Encoded protein: CASSLSTSYGNTIYF.

This chain links TRBV7-9 with TRBJ1-1; 10 bases match TRBD1. The length of the CDR3 is 15 residues. Germline assignment: CDR1 SEHNR and CDR2 FQNEAQ (reference sequence). J was trimmed by 6 bases and V by 3 bases; bases with no gene match: 7. CDR3 loop: CASSFLGTGVSEAFF. DNA of the CDR3: TGTGCCAGCAGCTTTCTCGGGACAGGGGTCTCTGAAGCTTTCTTT.

The chain is built from TRBV7-3 and TRBJ2-3; perhaps TRBD1 as D (6 bases). The CDR3 extends over 15 amino acids. V was pared by 4 bases and J by 0 bases, with 11 bases between. The germline gives CDR1 SGHTA, CDR2 FQGTGA. CDR3 sequence: CASSYSGTSTDTQYF. The CDR3 nucleotides read TGTGCCAGCAGCTACTCCGGGACAAGCACAGATACGCAGTATTTT.

The count of this clone is one. The J gene is TRBJ2-7, the V gene TRBV9; 7 bases are a match to TRBD2. Unmatched junction bases numbered 6, after V lost 1 base and J lost 2 bases. The CDR3 runs 15 residues. The germline gives CDR1 SGDLS, CDR2 YYNGEE. The CDR3 loop is CASSVSASGTYEQYF. CDR3 nucleotide sequence: TGTGCCAGCAGCGTATCGGCTAGCGGTACCTACGAGCAGTACTTC.

The V gene is TRBV6-1, the J gene TRBJ1-3; perhaps TRBD1 as D (6 bases). CDR1 and CDR2 (germline): MNHNS, SASEGT. The germline V and J ends were trimmed by 1 base and 0 bases, with 7 bases remaining between them. The CDR3 has 15 residues. CDR3 in amino acids: CASSEEGGSGNTIYF. CDR3 sequence (DNA): TGTGCCAGCAGTGAAGAAGGGGGCTCTGGAAACACCATATATTTT.

Here the CDR3 DNA reads TGTGCCAGCAGTTCACCGTTACAGGGGACGGGTCAGCCCCAGCATTTT. Translation gives CASSSPLQGTGQPQHF. The genes are TRBV28 and TRBJ1-5; TRBD1 matches at 7 bases. The CDR3 has 16 residues. Germline CDR1 MDHEN, CDR2 SYDVKM. V shed 4 bases and J 6 bases; nucleotides not matched to a gene: 12.

V gene TRBV6-5 combines with J gene TRBJ1-1, with 9 bases matching TRBD1. Trimming cost V 6 bases and J 2 bases; bases outside gene matches: 4. CDR3 size: 14 residues. The germline CDR1 and CDR2 sequences are MNHEY and SVGAGI. The CDR3 region has the DNA TGTGCCAGCAGACGGGACAGGGACAACACTGAAGCTTTCTTT. This translates into CASRRDRDNTEAFF.

The chain couples TRBV6-6 to TRBJ1-2; 10 bases align to TRBD1. Germline CDR1 reads MNHNY; CDR2 reads SVGAGI (reference sequence). The V gene end was trimmed by 1 base and the J gene end by 4 bases; junction bases not matched to a gene: 3. This CDR3 spans 15 amino acids. The CDR3, as DNA: TGTGCCAGCAGTTACTATGGACAGGGGGTCTATGGCTACACCTTC. Its protein product is CASSYYGQGVYGYTF.

This CDR3 is CASCSGGPYNEQFF. The CDR3 DNA reads as TGTGCCAGCTGTAGCGGGGGCCCTTACAATGAGCAGTTCTTC. V gene TRBV7-9 combines with J gene TRBJ2-1; 9 bases map to TRBD2. CDR3 length: 14 residues. Germline CDR1 and CDR2: SEHNR and FQNEAQ (reference sequence). V was clipped by 8 bases and J by 4 bases; unmatched bases: 6. The full variable domain, completed using reference TRBV7-9 and TRBJ2-1, is DTGVSQNPRHKITKRGQNVTFRCDPISEHNRLYWYRQTLGQGPEFLTYFQNEAQLEKSRLLSDRFSAERPKGSFSTLEIQRTEQGDSAMYLCASCSGGPYNEQFFGPGTRLTVL.

The chain carries TRBV11-1 and TRBJ1-1; D may be TRBD1 (6 bases). There are 12 residues in the CDR3. Germline-derived CDR1 and CDR2 are SGHAT and FQDESV (reference sequence). V lost 1 base, J lost 9 bases, and 9 bases lay in between. CDR3 bases: TGTGCCAGCAGCTTAGTTGGGGGCCAAGCTTTCTTT. Translating it yields CASSLVGGQAFF.

CDR3 nucleotide sequence: TGTGCCAGCAGTTTGTACGGGGGGGACAATGAGCAGTTCTTC. This encodes CASSLYGGDNEQFF. This chain uses TRBV27 with TRBJ2-1; 8 nucleotides match TRBD2. The CDR3 has 14 residues. Per the germline V gene, CDR1 is MNHEY and CDR2 is SMNVEV (reference sequence). V lost 3 bases to trimming and J lost 5 bases; unmatched junction nucleotides: 3.